The 2 T cell receptor beta chains below were found in one sample sequenced in a study of blood T cell repertoires in COVID-19. Clones were sequenced by immunoSEQ multiplex PCR, and TCRdb holds only the in-frame ones, with some missing. This sample has about 320,000 clones, with 80% to 90% found just once. Specimen: PBMCs or T cells enriched from blood (not recorded which). The receptor source for this set is a man under 40 who had recovered from COVID-19.

The chain uses TRBV6-5 and TRBJ1-2, with D possibly TRBD1 on 6 matching bases. The CDR3 runs to 13 residues. Per the germline V gene, CDR1 is MNHEY and CDR2 is SVGAGI. V lost 2 bases to trimming and J lost 6 bases, with 10 bases between them. CDR3 sequence: CASSYIGGDGYTF. The CDR3 nucleotides read TGTGCCAGCAGTTACATAGGGGGGGATGGCTACACCTTC.

This clone showed up just once. The gene calls are TRBV3-1 (or the pseudogene TRBV3-2) and TRBJ2-3; 11 nucleotides match TRBD2. The ends lost 6 bases at V and 8 bases at J; junction bases unmatched: 10. The CDR3 loop spans 15 amino acids. The germline CDR1 and CDR2 sequences are LGHDT and YNNKEL (reference sequence). This CDR3 is CASSPSGGTVGTQYF. CDR3 sequence (DNA): TGTGCCAGCAGTCCTAGCGGGGGGACAGTAGGTACGCAGTATTTT.